The rows below give T cell receptor beta chains drawn from one sample of a study of CD8 T cells in ankylosing spondylitis. TCRdb analysed the 5' RACE reads with MiXCR anew, one entry per CDR3 protein. The repertoire holds 200,000 or so distinct CDR3 sequences, with 20% to 30% as singletons. The source material was blood, either unsorted or a sorted T cell fraction (not recorded which). These TCRs come from a male donor with ankylosing spondylitis or in good health (not recorded which). CDR3s include the opening cysteine and the closing phenylalanine or tryptophan. The order of the fields is J gene, clone size, D gene, CDR3 length, V gene, CDR3 DNA, CDR3 protein. A D gene is named only where the DNA matches it firmly. Not all rows give a size; the values are once, few, many and, for expanded clones, a class.

>TRBJ1-2|many|TRBD1|15|TRBV10-3
TGTGCCATCAGTGAGTCGGAGGGGGCGTACTATGGCTACACCTTC
CAISESEGAYYGYTF
>TRBJ1-2|few|NA|14|TRBV6-5
TGTGCCAGCAGTTACTCGACCCAGACCTATGGCTACACCTTC
CASSYSTQTYGYTF
>TRBJ2-6|many|NA|13|TRBV20-1
TGCAGTGCCTCGGGGACTGGGGCCAACGTCCTGACTTTC
CSASGTGANVLTF
>TRBJ2-1|few|TRBD1|14|TRBV29-1
TGCAGCGTCCCGGGACAGGACCCCTACAATGAGCAGTTCTTC
CSVPGQDPYNEQFF
>TRBJ1-5|many|TRBD1|14|TRBV20-1
TGCAGTGCTAGAGACCGACAGGGGGCTCAGCCCCAGCATTTT
CSARDRQGAQPQHF
>TRBJ2-5|many|NA|14|TRBV5-6
TGTGCCAGCAGCTTGGACAGTTATCAAGAGACCCAGTACTTC
CASSLDSYQETQYF
>TRBJ1-1|many|TRBD1|16|TRBV25-1
TGTGCCAGCAGGGGGACAGGGGTTAGATTTGACACTGAAGCTTTCTTT
CASRGTGVRFDTEAFF
>TRBJ1-1|NA|NA|13|TRBV29-1
TGCAGCGTTGATGGGGGACTGAACACTGAAGCTTTCTTT
CSVDGGLNTEAFF
>TRBJ1-6|NA|NA|13|TRBV6-1
TGTGCCAGCATCGAGAGGGTTAATTCACCCCTCCACTTT
CASIERVNSPLHF
>TRBJ2-3|few|NA|13|TRBV12-3/TRBV12-4
TGTGCCAGCAGACCGGACAGCACAGATACGCAGTATTTT
CASRPDSTDTQYF
>TRBJ2-7|many|NA|16|TRBV7-2
TGTGCCAGCAGCTTAGCGGGGACTTGGAGCTCCTACGAGCAGTACTTC
CASSLAGTWSSYEQYF
>TRBJ2-1|few|NA|14|TRBV18
TGTGCCAGCTCACCAACTGTGGAGCCCGGTGAGCAGTTCTTC
CASSPTVEPGEQFF
>TRBJ2-7|few|TRBD2|15|TRBV12-3/TRBV12-4
TGTGCCAGCAGTTTTATAGAGCGGGGTACCTACGAGCAGTACTTC
CASSFIERGTYEQYF
>TRBJ2-2|many|TRBD2|18|TRBV5-1
TGCGCCAGCAGCTTAGCCCCTAGCGGGAGGGCCGAAGGCGGGGAGCTGTTTTTT
CASSLAPSGRAEGGELFF
>TRBJ2-2|few|NA|14|TRBV7-9
TGTGCCAGCAGCTTCCGCGCTGACACCGGGGAGCTGTTTTTT
CASSFRADTGELFF
>TRBJ1-2|many|NA|11|TRBV7-2
TGTGCCAGCAGCTCTAACTATGGCTACACCTTC
CASSSNYGYTF
>TRBJ2-7|many|NA|14|TRBV12-3/TRBV12-4
TGTGCCAGCACCAACCCGTCGGAGGGGCCCGAGCAGTACTTC
CASTNPSEGPEQYF
>TRBJ1-6|few|NA|14|TRBV7-2
TGTGCCAGCAGCTTATACGGGGGAGGTTCACCCCTCCACTTT
CASSLYGGGSPLHF
>TRBJ1-5|many|NA|13|TRBV5-1
TGCGCCAGCAGCTCGGAGCCCGAACAGCCCCAGCATTTT
CASSSEPEQPQHF
>TRBJ2-1|many|NA|11|TRBV20-1
TGCAGTGCTAGACAGGGAAATGAGCAGTTCTTC
CSARQGNEQFF
>TRBJ1-2|many|NA|15|TRBV20-1
TGCAGTGCTAGGGAGGGGGGGGCTTCTGCCTATGGCTACACCTTC
CSAREGGASAYGYTF
>TRBJ2-1|many|TRBD1|15|TRBV7-7
TGTGCTAGCAGCTTGGGGACAGGCGTGAACAATGAGCAGTTCTTC
CASSLGTGVNNEQFF
>TRBJ1-2|many|TRBD1|14|TRBV7-9
TGTGCCAGCTCCCGAGGGCAGGGGGTAGGTGGCTACACCTTC
CASSRGQGVGGYTF
>TRBJ2-1|many|TRBD2|15|TRBV7-3
TGTGCCAGCAGCTTAGGGCGGGAGAACTACAATGAGCAGTTCTTC
CASSLGRENYNEQFF
>TRBJ2-1|many|NA|14|TRBV7-8
TGTGCCAGCAGCTTGTGGACTGATTACAATGAGCAGTTCTTC
CASSLWTDYNEQFF
>TRBJ2-2|many|NA|14|TRBV3-1
TGTGCCAGCACCGACTACGGCAACACCGGGGAGCTGTTTTTT
CASTDYGNTGELFF
>TRBJ2-3|many|TRBD2|15|TRBV4-1
TGCGCCAGCAGCCTGGGACTAGTGGGCGCAGATACGCAGTATTTT
CASSLGLVGADTQYF
>TRBJ2-1|NA|TRBD2|13|TRBV29-1
TGCAGCGTTAGGAGAACTAGCGGGTTTGAGCAGTTCTTC
CSVRRTSGFEQFF
>TRBJ2-7|many|NA|14|TRBV12-3/TRBV12-4
TGTGCCAGCAGTTTATTTCAGGGGGGGTCCGAGCAGTACTTC
CASSLFQGGSEQYF
>TRBJ2-7|many|TRBD2|17|TRBV18
TGTGCCAGCTCACCACGGGTCGTAGGCGGGAGTAGTTACGAGCAGTACTTC
CASSPRVVGGSSYEQYF
>TRBJ2-2|NA|NA|14|TRBV6-5
TGTGCCAGCAGTTACTGGAGGGAGGACGGGGAGCTGTTTTTT
CASSYWREDGELFF
>TRBJ2-5|many|NA|15|TRBV10-3
TGTGCCATCAGTGACAGGGCCCGAGGGCAAGAGACCCAGTACTTC
CAISDRARGQETQYF
>TRBJ2-3|NA|NA|16|TRBV20-1
TGCAGTGCTAGCCTCCCGGAGCAGGGAGCCACAGATACGCAGTATTTT
CSASLPEQGATDTQYF
>TRBJ2-7|once|NA|16|TRBV11-2
TGTGCCAGCAGCCTGGCCGTGGGGGGCGTATCCTACGAGCAGTACTTC
CASSLAVGGVSYEQYF
>TRBJ1-6|NA|NA|11|TRBV29-1
TGCAGCGCGGGAAACGAATCACCCCTCCACTTT
CSAGNESPLHF